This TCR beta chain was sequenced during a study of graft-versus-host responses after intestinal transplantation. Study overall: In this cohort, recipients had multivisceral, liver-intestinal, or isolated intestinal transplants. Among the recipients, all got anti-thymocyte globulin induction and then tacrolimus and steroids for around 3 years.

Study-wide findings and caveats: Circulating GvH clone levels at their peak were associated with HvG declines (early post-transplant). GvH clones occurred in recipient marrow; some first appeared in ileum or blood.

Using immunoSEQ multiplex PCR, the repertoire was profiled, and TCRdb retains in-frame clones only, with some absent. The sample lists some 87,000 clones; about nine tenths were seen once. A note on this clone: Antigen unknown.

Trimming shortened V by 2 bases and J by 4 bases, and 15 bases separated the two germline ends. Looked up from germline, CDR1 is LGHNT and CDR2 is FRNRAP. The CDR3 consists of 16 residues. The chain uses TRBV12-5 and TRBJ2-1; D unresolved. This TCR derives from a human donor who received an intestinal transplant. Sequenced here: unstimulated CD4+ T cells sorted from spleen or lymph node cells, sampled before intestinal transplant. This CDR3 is CASGLPPGTVYNEQFF. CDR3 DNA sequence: TGTGCTAGTGGTTTGCCCCCCGGTACAGTATACAATGAGCAGTTCTTC.